Following are 19 T cell receptor beta chains from one sample sequenced in a study of T cells in Graves' hyperthyroidism and ophthalmopathy. Amplification yielded TCR beta CDR3 regions, with RNA transcripts as the source. With the HTBI primer set, the TCR CDR3 went through a first round of RT-PCR. TCRdb used MiXCR to reprocess the multiplex PCR reads, holding one entry per CDR3 protein. The table records about 520,000 distinct CDR3 sequences, approximately 25% of them present only once. The specimen was blood. These receptors all stem from a woman aged 25-40 years with Graves' ophthalmopathy.

The V gene is TRBV20-1, the J gene TRBJ2-7; 7 bases match TRBD1. CDR1 and CDR2 (germline): DFQATT, SNEGSKA (reference sequence). The CDR3 covers 15 residues. V dropped 5 bases and J dropped 3; count of bases not matched to a gene: 13. As DNA, the CDR3 is TGCAGTGCTCTAGATCCGGGACAGTTTATCTACGAGCAGTACTTC. It is translated as CSALDPGQFIYEQYF.

The V call is TRBV20-1, the J call TRBJ2-7; perhaps D is TRBD1 or TRBD2 (6 bases each). Trimming stripped 6 bases from V and 5 bases from J, with 14 bases between. The CDR3 length is 12 residues. From germline, CDR1 is DFQATT and CDR2 SNEGSKA (reference sequence). CDR3 sequence: CSAETGGDEQYF. The CDR3 nucleotides are TGCAGTGCCGAGACAGGAGGGGACGAGCAGTACTTC.

J is TRBJ2-5 and V is TRBV20-1; D might be TRBD1 or TRBD2, each matching 5 bases. Germline V gene lookup returns CDR1 DFQATT and CDR2 SNEGSKA (reference sequence). Between the trimmed V and J ends, which lost 2 bases and 2 bases, there was a span of 12 bases. The CDR3 is 14 residues long. The CDR3 is CSARIGESQETQYF. The CDR3 DNA reads TGCAGTGCTAGAATAGGGGAGTCACAAGAGACCCAGTACTTC.

The sample holds one count of this clonotype. CDR3 nucleotides: TGTGCCAGCAGCTTAGGTAGGGGGCGCCGAGCTTTCTTT. Residues: CASSLGRGRRAFF. The chain uses TRBV11-2 and TRBJ1-1, with 7 bases that match TRBD1. CDR1 SGHAT and CDR2 FQNNGV come from the germline V gene. The V and J ends lost 1 base and 10 bases, in that order; junction bases with no gene match: 6. The CDR3 totals 13 residues.

V is TRBV12-3 or TRBV12-4 and J is TRBJ2-5; 7 positions match TRBD2. The length of the CDR3 is 14 residues. J was trimmed by 5 bases and V by 6 bases; bases with no gene match: 9. The DNA for the CDR3 is TGTGCCAGCAGCTTTGGGGGGGTGAGGGAGACCCAGTACTTC. It codes for CASSFGGVRETQYF.

The V and J genes are TRBV12-3 or TRBV12-4 and TRBJ2-2, with TRBD1 as a possible D gene (6 bases). This CDR3 region has 14 residues. Trimming stripped 7 bases from V and 1 base from J, with 10 bases between. The CDR3 bases are TGTGCCAGCATCCTGACAGGGAACACCGGGGAGCTGTTTTTT. Amino acids: CASILTGNTGELFF.

This chain joins TRBV20-1 and TRBJ1-1; no firm D call. Trimming stripped 4 bases from V and 1 base from J, with 19 bases between. Germline V gene lookup returns CDR1 DFQATT and CDR2 SNEGSKA (reference sequence). The CDR3 runs 16 residues. CDR3 sequence (DNA): TGCAGTGCTATGGGTAGGGTTGAAGGGAGGAACACTGAAGCTTTCTTT. It codes for CSAMGRVEGRNTEAFF.

V gene TRBV6-1 combines with J gene TRBJ1-3; D remains unclear. The CDR3 loop spans 13 amino acids. V was trimmed by 3 bases and J by 7 bases, leaving 10 bases between them. Per germline, CDR1 MNHNS and CDR2 SASEGT. CDR3 sequence reads: CASSDNLGNTIYF. CDR3 nucleotide sequence: TGTGCCAGCAGTGATAACTTGGGGAACACCATATATTTT.

The chain links TRBV18 to TRBJ2-4; 8 positions match TRBD1. Per the germline V gene, CDR1 is KGHSH and CDR2 is LQKENI. The CDR3 extends over 21 amino acids. Trimming took 1 base from V and 3 from J; bases not matched to a gene: 20. The CDR3 sequence: CASSPRLRTGTYLSGKNIQYF. DNA of the CDR3: TGTGCCAGCTCACCACGGTTAAGGACAGGGACATACCTTAGCGGCAAAAACATTCAGTACTTC.

This clonotype was detected a few times. This chain links TRBV12-3 or TRBV12-4 with TRBJ2-7; 8 nucleotides agree with TRBD2. There are 15 residues in the CDR3. The junction had 6 bases not matched to a gene; V was cut back by 5 bases and J by 0 bases. CDR3 in amino acids: CASSPLAGLSYEQYF. The CDR3 region has the DNA TGTGCCAGCAGTCCGCTAGCGGGCCTCTCCTACGAGCAGTACTTC.

In this sample, this clonotype turned up many times. CDR3 sequence (DNA): TGTGCCAGCAGTGGCGTCGGGTTCACTGAAGCTTTCTTT. This sequence encodes CASSGVGFTEAFF. The chain uses TRBV28 and TRBJ1-1; the D is unclear. Between the trimmed V and J ends, which lost 5 bases and 4 bases, there was a span of 11 bases. The germline V gene has CDR1 MDHEN and CDR2 SYDVKM. The CDR3 has 13 amino acids.

This clonotype was seen ten or more times. J is TRBJ2-5 and V is TRBV7-9; a possible D gene is TRBD2 (5 bases). This CDR3 comprises 14 residues. Germline assignment: CDR1 SEHNR and CDR2 FQNEAQ (reference sequence). The V end lost 7 bases, the J end lost 1 base, and 13 bases lay between the germline ends. CDR3 bases: TGTGCCAGCAACCTACGACGGGGCCAAGAGACCCAGTACTTC. This sequence encodes CASNLRRGQETQYF.

Details on this clonotype: This could be a read error, since a much larger clone is one nucleotide away. Given the absence of the conserved phenylalanine or tryptophan at the CDR3 end, a read error is likely. The chain couples TRBV6-5 to TRBJ1-3; tentatively, D is TRBD1 (5 bases). In germline, CDR1 is MNHEY, CDR2 SVGAGI. This CDR3 contains 16 residues. V shed 2 bases and J shed 4 bases, with 15 bases lying between them. CDR3 protein: CASSYTGVLPGNTIYV. The CDR3 coding sequence is TGTGCCAGCAGTTACACGGGGGTCTTGCCCGGAAACACCATATATGTT.

This clonotype was counted at least ten times. The V gene is TRBV12-3 or TRBV12-4, the J gene TRBJ1-3; a possible D gene is TRBD1 (5 bases). Trimming took off 4 bases at V and 0 bases at J, with 10 bases between the two ends. This CDR3 has 15 residues. The CDR3 DNA follows: TGTGCCAGCAGTTCCGCAGGGTTCTCTGGAAACACCATATATTTT. It yields the protein CASSSAGFSGNTIYF.

In this sample, this clonotype turned up many times. The chain carries TRBV4-1 and TRBJ1-2; 7 nucleotides match TRBD1. After removal of 3 bases from V and 4 bases from J, the junction contained 11 bases not matched to a gene. Germline values: CDR1 MGHRA, CDR2 YSYEKL. The CDR3 sequence is 16 residues long. CDR3 protein: CASSQDLDREAYGYTF. DNA for the CDR3: TGCGCCAGCAGCCAGGATTTAGACAGGGAGGCCTATGGCTACACCTTC.

The CDR3 DNA sequence: TGTGCCAGTAGTATCCCGGGACAGGGCCGGTGGGAGCAGTACTTC. Residues: CASSIPGQGRWEQYF. This chain uses TRBV19 with TRBJ2-7; 9 positions agree with TRBD1. Losses at the gene ends were 3 bases for V and 7 bases for J; bases not matched to a gene: 10. Germline values: CDR1 LNHDA, CDR2 SQIVND (reference sequence). The CDR3 is 15 residues long.

The chain is built from TRBV27 and TRBJ1-5; 9 bases agree with TRBD1. Trimming at V came to 6 bases and at J to 3 bases, leaving 9 bases not matched to a gene. Germline values: CDR1 MNHEY, CDR2 SMNVEV (reference sequence). The CDR3 length is 16 residues. CDR3 DNA: TGTGCCAGCAGCCAACTGGGGACAGGGTTCAATCAGCCCCAGCATTTT. As protein: CASSQLGTGFNQPQHF.

This rearrangement joins TRBV28 to TRBJ2-7; D unresolved. CDR3 length: 11 amino acids. V was cut by 8 bases and J by 7 bases, with 12 bases left in between. The germline CDR1 and CDR2 sequences are MDHEN and SYDVKM. The CDR3 coding sequence is TGTGCCAGCCCTAGGGATGGGGAGCAGTACTTC. Amino acid sequence: CASPRDGEQYF.

This clonotype was seen repeatedly, ten times or more. The rearrangement joins TRBV20-1 to TRBJ1-1, with D perhaps matching TRBD1 (5 bases). The V gene's germline CDR1 is DFQATT and CDR2 SNEGSKA (reference sequence). V was trimmed by 0 bases and J by 6 bases, leaving 17 bases between them. This CDR3 has 15 residues. CDR3 sequence: CSARDHSIGGAEAFF. The CDR3 nucleotides are TGCAGTGCTAGAGATCATAGTATTGGGGGGGCTGAAGCTTTCTTT.